Following are 5 T cell receptor beta chains from one sample sequenced in a study of cytomegalovirus exposure and HLA in healthy donors. Using immunoSEQ multiplex PCR, the repertoire was profiled, and TCRdb retains in-frame clones only, with some absent. This sample yields approximately 59,000 clones, of which 85% to 95% are seen a single time; about 1.5% belongs to the top ten. Sequencing input: PBMCs. The receptors originated from a woman aged 18-29 years in good health and CMV-seropositive.

This chain uses TRBV9 with TRBJ1-1; 8 bases match TRBD1. Per the germline V gene, CDR1 is SGDLS and CDR2 is YYNGEE. This CDR3 contains 14 residues. The junction had 8 bases not matched to a gene; V was cut back by 3 bases and J by 7 bases. The CDR3 coding sequence is TGTGCCAGCAGCGCAGAGGACAGGGCTTTTGAAGCTTTCTTT. This translates into CASSAEDRAFEAFF.

This chain connects TRBV6-5 to TRBJ1-2, with a possible D match to TRBD1 (5 bases). Trimming cost V 6 bases and J 8 bases, with 16 bases left between them. The CDR3 sequence is 13 residues long. Germline V lookup: CDR1 MNHEY, CDR2 SVGAGI. The CDR3 loop is CASRSGGWGGYTF. CDR3 nucleotide sequence: TGTGCCAGCAGGAGTGGAGGGTGGGGCGGCTACACCTTC.

In this sample, this clone turned up once. DNA for the CDR3: TGTGGAGGCTATGGCTACACCTTC. It encodes CGGYGYTF. The rearrangement uses TRBV2 and TRBJ1-2; D unresolved. Germline loops: CDR1 SNHLY, CDR2 FYNNEI. The CDR3 runs 8 residues.

V and J are TRBV7-2 and TRBJ2-7; 10 nucleotides align to TRBD2. Germline values: CDR1 SGHTA, CDR2 FQGNSA. The CDR3 contains 16 residues. V trimming: 8 bases; J trimming: 5 bases; junction bases outside the gene matches: 15. The CDR3 sequence: CASVSRSGTSVNEQYF. CDR3 DNA: TGTGCCAGCGTTTCTCGTTCCGGGACTAGCGTCAACGAGCAGTACTTC.

The gene calls are TRBV9 and TRBJ2-5, with 7 bases matching TRBD1. CDR1 and CDR2 from the germline V gene are SGDLS and YYNGEE. The CDR3 is made up of 14 amino acids. The ends lost 3 bases at V and 4 bases at J; junction bases unmatched: 6. The CDR3 nucleotides read TGTGCCAGCAGCGCCACGGGACAGCGAGAGACCCAGTACTTC. Amino acid sequence: CASSATGQRETQYF.